This is a list of T cell receptor beta chains from one sample in a study of CD8 T cells in ankylosing spondylitis. TCRdb redid the calling of the 5' RACE reads with MiXCR, one entry per CDR3 protein. The sample shows tens of thousands of distinct CDR3 sequences, just under 9% of them seen only once. Sequencing used blood, either unsorted or a sorted T cell fraction (not recorded which). Receptor source: a male donor with ankylosing spondylitis. Each CDR3 is given with its conserved first and last residue. D genes are given only for firm matches. Only part of the rows carry a size: once, few, many, or a class if the clone is expanded.

CASSIRGETNQPQHF,TGTGCCAGTAGTATCCGGGGAGAGACAAATCAGCCCCAGCATTTT,few,-,TRBJ1-5,TRBV19
CASSGASGRTGELFF,TGTGCCAGTAGTGGGGCAAGCGGGAGAACCGGGGAGCTGTTTTTT,few,TRBD2,TRBJ2-2,TRBV19
CASSSDEWSNQPQHF,TGTGCCAGCAGCTCAGACGAATGGAGCAATCAGCCCCAGCATTTT,many,-,TRBJ1-5,TRBV7-9
CASTNRVSGANVLTF,TGTGCCAGCACCAACAGGGTCTCCGGGGCCAACGTCCTGACTTTC,-,-,TRBJ2-6,TRBV2
CSARVSGQNTGELFF,TGCAGTGCTAGAGTTTCTGGGCAGAACACCGGGGAGCTGTTTTTT,few,-,TRBJ2-2,TRBV20-1
CASSLGTGNGYTF,TGTGCCAGCAGTTTAGGGACAGGGAACGGCTACACCTTC,many,TRBD1,TRBJ1-2,TRBV27
CASSLTRTGTNGYTF,TGTGCCAGCAGCTTAACCCGGACAGGGACGAATGGCTACACCTTC,-,TRBD1,TRBJ1-2,TRBV7-2
CASSDMAGSYNEQFF,TGTGCCAGCAGTGACATGGCGGGCTCCTACAATGAGCAGTTCTTC,-,-,TRBJ2-1,TRBV6-4
CASSFGGGGNQPQHF,TGTGCCAGCAGTTTTGGGGGTGGTGGCAATCAGCCCCAGCATTTT,-,-,TRBJ1-5,TRBV27
CATSDRDRSPEKLFF,TGTGCCACCAGTGATCGGGACAGGTCTCCTGAAAAACTGTTTTTT,few,TRBD1,TRBJ1-4,TRBV24-1
CASSNRAGSEGSYNEQFF,TGTGCCAGCAGCAACAGGGCCGGGTCGGAGGGCTCCTACAATGAGCAGTTCTTC,few,-,TRBJ2-1,TRBV11-2
CASRSRGSNQPQHF,TGTGCCAGCAGGTCGAGGGGAAGCAATCAGCCCCAGCATTTT,-,-,TRBJ1-5,TRBV27
CASSPMEGRANYGYTF,TGTGCCAGTAGTCCAATGGAGGGAAGGGCTAACTATGGCTACACCTTC,-,-,TRBJ1-2,TRBV19
CASRASYEQYF,TGCGCCAGCAGGGCCAGCTACGAGCAGTACTTC,-,-,TRBJ2-7,TRBV5-1
CASSPQLAGAYNEQFF,TGTGCCAGCAGCCCGCAACTAGCGGGAGCCTACAATGAGCAGTTCTTC,-,TRBD2,TRBJ2-1,TRBV7-8
CASSYGAANYGYTF,TGTGCCAGCAGTTACGGCGCGGCTAACTATGGCTACACCTTC,-,-,TRBJ1-2,TRBV6-5